This T cell receptor beta chain was identified during a study of blood T cell repertoires in COVID-19. Whole-study context: Spain, Italy and the United States supplied samples that represented acute and convalescent COVID-19. PBMCs, B-cell-depleted T cells, or T cells provided the cDNA or gDNA that made up the material.

As processed by the authors: Reference gene primers were amplified, and this amplification served to estimate nucleated cell counts. Some clones are missing from TCRdb's copy, which holds only in-frame ones; the method was immunoSEQ multiplex PCR. The DNA was the basis for D and trimming; V, J and clone size are from that table. The data hold around 60,000 clones, with more than 75% observed a single time. Germline V gives CDR1 SGHVS, CDR2 FQNEAQ. J lost 4 bases, V lost 5 bases, and 8 bases had no gene match. CDR3 size: 15 residues. This TCR came from a human donor in a cohort sampled during active COVID-19. Sequencing was performed on peripheral blood. V and J are TRBV7-8 and TRBJ2-7; 10 nucleotides agree with TRBD1. The CDR3 sequence: CASSGQGVLTYEQYF. The CDR3, as DNA: TGTGCCAGCAGCGGACAGGGGGTTCTCACGTACGAGCAGTACTTC. The full variable domain, in which reference TRBV7-8 and TRBJ2-7 provide the parts outside the CDR3, is GAGVSQSPRYKVAKRGQDVALRCDPISGHVSLFWYQQALGQGPEFLTYFQNEAQLDKSGLPSDRFFAERPEGSVSTLKIQRTQQEDSAVYLCASSGQGVLTYEQYFGPGTRLTVT.